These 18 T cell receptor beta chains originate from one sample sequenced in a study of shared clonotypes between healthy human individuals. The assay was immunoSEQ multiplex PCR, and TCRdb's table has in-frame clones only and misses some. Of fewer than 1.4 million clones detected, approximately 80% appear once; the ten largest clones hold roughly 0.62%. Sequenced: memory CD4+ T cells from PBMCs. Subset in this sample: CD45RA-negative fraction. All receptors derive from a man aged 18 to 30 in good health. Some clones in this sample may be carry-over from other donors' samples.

CDR3 coding DNA: TGTGCCAGCAGTTACTCGAGACACGGGGGGCATGAAGCTTTCTTT. Its translation is CASSYSRHGGHEAFF. V and J are TRBV6-5 and TRBJ1-1, with D possibly being TRBD1 (6 bases). From germline, CDR1 is MNHEY and CDR2 SVGAGI. The V end lost 0 bases, the J end lost 7 bases, and 15 bases lay between the germline ends. The CDR3 length is 15 residues.

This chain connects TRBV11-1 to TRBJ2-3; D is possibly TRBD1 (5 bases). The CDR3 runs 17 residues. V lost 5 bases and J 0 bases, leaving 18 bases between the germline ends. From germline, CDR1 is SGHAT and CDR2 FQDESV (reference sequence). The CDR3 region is CASSLKQAASSTDTQYF. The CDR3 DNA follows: TGTGCCAGCAGCCTTAAACAGGCCGCCTCTAGCACAGATACGCAGTATTTT. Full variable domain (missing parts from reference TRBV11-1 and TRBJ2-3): EAEVAQSPRYKITEKSQAVAFWCDPISGHATLYWYRQILGQGPELLVQFQDESVVDDSQLPKDRFSAERLKGVDSTLKIQPAELGDSAMYLCASSLKQAASSTDTQYFGPGTRLTVL.

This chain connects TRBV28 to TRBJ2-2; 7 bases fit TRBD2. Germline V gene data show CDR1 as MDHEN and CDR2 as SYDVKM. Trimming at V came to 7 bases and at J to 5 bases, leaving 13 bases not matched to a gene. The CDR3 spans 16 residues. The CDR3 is CASTLGALGGTGELFF. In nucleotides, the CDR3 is TGTGCCAGCACCCTCGGGGCGTTGGGGGGGACCGGGGAGCTGTTTTTT.

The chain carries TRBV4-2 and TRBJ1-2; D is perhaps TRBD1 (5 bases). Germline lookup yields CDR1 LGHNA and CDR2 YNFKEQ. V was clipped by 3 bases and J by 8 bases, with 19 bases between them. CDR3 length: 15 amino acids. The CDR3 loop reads CASSQQGLGQMGYTF. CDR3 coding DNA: TGTGCCAGCAGCCAGCAGGGTTTGGGGCAGATGGGCTACACCTTC.

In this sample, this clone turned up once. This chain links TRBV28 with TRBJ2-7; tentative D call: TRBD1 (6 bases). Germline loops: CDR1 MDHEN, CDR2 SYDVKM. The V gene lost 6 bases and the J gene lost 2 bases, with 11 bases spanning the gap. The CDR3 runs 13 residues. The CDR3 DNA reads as TGTGCCAGCAGAACCGGGACAACCTACGAGCAGTACTTC. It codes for CASRTGTTYEQYF.

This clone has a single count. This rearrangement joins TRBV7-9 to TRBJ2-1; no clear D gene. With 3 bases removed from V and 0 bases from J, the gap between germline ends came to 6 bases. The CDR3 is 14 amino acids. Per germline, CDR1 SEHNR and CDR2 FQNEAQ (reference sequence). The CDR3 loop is CASSLASSYNEQFF. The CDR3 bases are TGTGCCAGCAGCTTGGCGAGCTCCTACAATGAGCAGTTCTTC. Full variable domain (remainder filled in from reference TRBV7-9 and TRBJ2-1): DTGVSQNPRHKITKRGQNVTFRCDPISEHNRLYWYRQTLGQGPEFLTYFQNEAQLEKSRLLSDRFSAERPKGSFSTLEIQRTEQGDSAMYLCASSLASSYNEQFFGPGTRLTVL.

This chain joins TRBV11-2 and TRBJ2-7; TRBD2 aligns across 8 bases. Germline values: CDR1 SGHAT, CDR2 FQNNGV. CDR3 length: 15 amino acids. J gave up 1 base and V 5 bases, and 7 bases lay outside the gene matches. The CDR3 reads CASSPGLGGSYEQYF. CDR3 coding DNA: TGTGCCAGCAGCCCGGGACTAGGGGGGTCCTACGAGCAGTACTTC.

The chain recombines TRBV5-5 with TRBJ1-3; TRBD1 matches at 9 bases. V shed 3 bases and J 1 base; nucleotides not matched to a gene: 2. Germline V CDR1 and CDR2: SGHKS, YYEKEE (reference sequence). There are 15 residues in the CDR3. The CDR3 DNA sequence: TGTGCCAGCAGCTCCGGGACAGGGTCTGGAAACACCATATATTTT. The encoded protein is CASSSGTGSGNTIYF. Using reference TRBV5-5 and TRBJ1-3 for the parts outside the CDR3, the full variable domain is DAGVTQSPTHLIKTRGQQVTLRCSPISGHKSVSWYQQVLGQGPQFIFQYYEKEERGRGNFPDRFSARQFPNYSSELNVNALLLGDSALYLCASSSGTGSGNTIYFGEGSWLTVV.

CDR3 amino acids: CASTQVQGETQYF. CDR3 coding DNA: TGTGCCAGCACGCAGGTCCAGGGAGAGACCCAGTACTTC. The chain uses TRBV6-5 and TRBJ2-5, with a tentative D call TRBD1 (5 bases). Trimming cost V 7 bases and J 4 bases, with 13 bases left between them. Germline V gene sequence: CDR1 MNHEY, CDR2 SVGAGI. The CDR3 consists of 13 residues.

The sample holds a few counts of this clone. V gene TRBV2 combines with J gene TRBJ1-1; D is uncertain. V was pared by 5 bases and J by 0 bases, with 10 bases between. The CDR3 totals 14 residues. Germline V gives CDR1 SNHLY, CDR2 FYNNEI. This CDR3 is CASSRLEMNTEAFF. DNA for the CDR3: TGTGCCAGCAGTCGGCTGGAGATGAACACTGAAGCTTTCTTT.

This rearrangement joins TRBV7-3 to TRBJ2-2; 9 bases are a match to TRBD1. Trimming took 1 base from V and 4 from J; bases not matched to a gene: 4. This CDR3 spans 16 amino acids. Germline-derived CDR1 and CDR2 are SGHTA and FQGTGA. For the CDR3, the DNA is TGTGCCAGCAGCTTAATAGGACAGGGGATCACCGGGGAGCTGTTTTTT. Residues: CASSLIGQGITGELFF.

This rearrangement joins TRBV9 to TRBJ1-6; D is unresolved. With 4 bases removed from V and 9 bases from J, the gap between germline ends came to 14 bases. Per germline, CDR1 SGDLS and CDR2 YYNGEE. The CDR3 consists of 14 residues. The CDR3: CASSISEGSSPLHF. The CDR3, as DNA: TGTGCCAGCAGCATCTCGGAAGGAAGTTCACCCCTCCACTTT.

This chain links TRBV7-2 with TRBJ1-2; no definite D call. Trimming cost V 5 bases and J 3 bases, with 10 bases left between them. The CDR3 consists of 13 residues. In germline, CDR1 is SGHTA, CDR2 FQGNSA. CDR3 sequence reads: CASSGEIDYGYTF. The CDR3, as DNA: TGTGCCAGCAGCGGGGAAATCGACTATGGCTACACCTTC.

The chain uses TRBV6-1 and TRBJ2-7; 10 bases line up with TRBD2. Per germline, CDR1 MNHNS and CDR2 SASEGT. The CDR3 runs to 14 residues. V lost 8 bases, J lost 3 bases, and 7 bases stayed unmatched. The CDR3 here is CASLVASGSYEQYF. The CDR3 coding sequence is TGTGCCAGCCTAGTGGCTAGCGGGAGCTACGAGCAGTACTTC.

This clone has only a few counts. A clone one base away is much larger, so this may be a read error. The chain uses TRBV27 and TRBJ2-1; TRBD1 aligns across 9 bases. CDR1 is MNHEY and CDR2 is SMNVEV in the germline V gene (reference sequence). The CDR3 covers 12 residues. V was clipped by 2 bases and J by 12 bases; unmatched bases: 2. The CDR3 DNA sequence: TGTGCCAGCAGTTTAGAGGGACAGGGGCAGTTCTTC. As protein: CASSLEGQGQFF.

CDR3 protein: CASGLRDRGRLTSTDTQYF. In DNA, the CDR3 is TGCGCCAGCGGATTACGGGACAGGGGGCGACTTACTAGCACAGATACGCAGTATTTT. The V call is TRBV23-1, the J call TRBJ2-3, with TRBD1 matching over 12 bases. TRBV23-1 is assigned to the ORF class and has an uncertain function. This CDR3 is 19 amino acids long. V was clipped by 8 bases and J by 0 bases; unmatched bases: 15.

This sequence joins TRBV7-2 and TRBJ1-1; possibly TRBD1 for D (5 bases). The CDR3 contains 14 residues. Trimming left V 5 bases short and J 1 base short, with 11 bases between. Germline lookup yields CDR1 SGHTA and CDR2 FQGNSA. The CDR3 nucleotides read TGTGCCAGCAGCCTCCAACAGGCGAACACTGAAGCTTTCTTT. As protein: CASSLQQANTEAFF.

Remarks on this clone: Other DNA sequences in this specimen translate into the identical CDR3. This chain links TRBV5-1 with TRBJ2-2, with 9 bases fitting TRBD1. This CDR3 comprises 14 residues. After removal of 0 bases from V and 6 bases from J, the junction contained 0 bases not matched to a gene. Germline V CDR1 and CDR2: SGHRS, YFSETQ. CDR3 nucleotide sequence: TGCGCCAGCAGCTTGGGGACAGGGGCCGGGGAGCTGTTTTTT. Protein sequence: CASSLGTGAGELFF. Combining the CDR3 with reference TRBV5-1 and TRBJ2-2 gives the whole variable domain KAGVTQTPRYLIKTRGQQVTLSCSPISGHRSVSWYQQTPGQGLQFLFEYFSETQRNKGNFPGRFSGRQFSNSRSEMNVSTLELGDSALYLCASSLGTGAGELFFGEGSRLTVL.